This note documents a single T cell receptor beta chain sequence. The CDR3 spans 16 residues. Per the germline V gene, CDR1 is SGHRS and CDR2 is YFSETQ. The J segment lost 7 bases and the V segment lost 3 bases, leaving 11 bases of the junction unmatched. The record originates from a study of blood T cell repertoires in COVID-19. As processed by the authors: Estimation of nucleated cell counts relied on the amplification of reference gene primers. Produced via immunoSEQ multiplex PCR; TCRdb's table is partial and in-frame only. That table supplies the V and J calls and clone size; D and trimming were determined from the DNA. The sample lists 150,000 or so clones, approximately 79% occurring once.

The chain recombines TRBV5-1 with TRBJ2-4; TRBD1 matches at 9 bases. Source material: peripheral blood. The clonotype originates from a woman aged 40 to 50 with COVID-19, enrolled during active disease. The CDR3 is CASSSLTGGYQNIQYF. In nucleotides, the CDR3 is TGCGCCAGCAGCTCCTTGACAGGGGGTTATCAGAACATTCAGTACTTC.